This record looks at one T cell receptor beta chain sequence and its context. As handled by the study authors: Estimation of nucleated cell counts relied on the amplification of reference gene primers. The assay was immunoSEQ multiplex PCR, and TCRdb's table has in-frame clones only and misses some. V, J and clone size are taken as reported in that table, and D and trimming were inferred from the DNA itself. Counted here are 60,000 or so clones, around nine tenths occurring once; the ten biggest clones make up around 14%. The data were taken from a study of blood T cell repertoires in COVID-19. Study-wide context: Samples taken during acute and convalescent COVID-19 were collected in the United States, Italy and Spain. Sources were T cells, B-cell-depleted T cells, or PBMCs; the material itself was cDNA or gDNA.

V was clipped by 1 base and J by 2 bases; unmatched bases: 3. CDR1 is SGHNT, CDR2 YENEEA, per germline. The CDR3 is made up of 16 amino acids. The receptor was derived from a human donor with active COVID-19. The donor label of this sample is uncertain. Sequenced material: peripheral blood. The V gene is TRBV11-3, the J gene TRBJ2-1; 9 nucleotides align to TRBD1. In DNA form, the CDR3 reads TGTGCCAGCAGCTTAGTAGGGACAGGGCCCTACAATGAGCAGTTCTTC. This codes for CASSLVGTGPYNEQFF. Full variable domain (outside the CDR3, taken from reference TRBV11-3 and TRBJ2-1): EAGVVQSPRYKIIEKKQPVAFWCNPISGHNTLYWYLQNLGQGPELLIRYENEEAVDDSQLPKDRFSAERLKGVDSTLKIQPAELGDSAVYLCASSLVGTGPYNEQFFGPGTRLTVL.